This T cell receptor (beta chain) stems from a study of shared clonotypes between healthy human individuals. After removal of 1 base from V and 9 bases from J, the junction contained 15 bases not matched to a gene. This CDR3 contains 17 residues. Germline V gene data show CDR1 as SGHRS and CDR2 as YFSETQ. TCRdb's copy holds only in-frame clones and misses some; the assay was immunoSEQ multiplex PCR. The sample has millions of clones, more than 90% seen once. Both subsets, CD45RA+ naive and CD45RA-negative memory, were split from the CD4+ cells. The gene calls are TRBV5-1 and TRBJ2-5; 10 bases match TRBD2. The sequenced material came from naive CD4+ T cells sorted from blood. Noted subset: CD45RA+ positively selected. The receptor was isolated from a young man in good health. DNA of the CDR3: TGCGCCAGCAGCTTGAGCCCCCTAGCGGGGGTACTCTCGGCCCAGTACTTC. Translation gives CASSLSPLAGVLSAQYF.